This TCR beta chain was sequenced during a study of blood T cell repertoires in COVID-19. V lost 11 bases and J lost 11, with 21 bases in between. The CDR3 loop spans 12 amino acids. Germline CDR1 MNHEY, CDR2 SVGAGI. TCRdb's table, derived via immunoSEQ multiplex PCR, lists solely in-frame clones and lacks some. This sample carries about 190,000 clones, around 85% of them seen once, and the ten largest clones take approximately 1.1%. This TCR came from a young man with acute or convalescent COVID-19. The genes are TRBV6-5 and TRBJ1-2; D is unresolved. The sample was peripheral blood. CDR3 in amino acids: CAVAGSTMRYTF. CDR3 sequence (DNA): TGTGCCGTAGCGGGATCTACAATGCGGTACACCTTC.